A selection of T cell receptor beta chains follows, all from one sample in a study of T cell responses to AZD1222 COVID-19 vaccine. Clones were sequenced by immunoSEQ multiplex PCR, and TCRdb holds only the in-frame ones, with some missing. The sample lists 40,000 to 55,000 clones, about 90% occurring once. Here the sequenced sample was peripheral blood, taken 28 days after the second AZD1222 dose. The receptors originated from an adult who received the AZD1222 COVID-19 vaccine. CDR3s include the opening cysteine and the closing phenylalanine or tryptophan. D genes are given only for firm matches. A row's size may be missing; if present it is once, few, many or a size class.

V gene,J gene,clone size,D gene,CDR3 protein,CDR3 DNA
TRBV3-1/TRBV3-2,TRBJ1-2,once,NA,CASSQTDRAIYGYTF,TGTGCCAGCAGCCAAACCGACCGGGCAATCTATGGCTACACCTTC
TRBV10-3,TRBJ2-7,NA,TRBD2,CAITSGGTYEQYF,TGTGCCATCACTAGCGGGGGAACCTACGAGCAGTACTTC
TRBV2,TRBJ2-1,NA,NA,CASTGGVSNEQFF,TGTGCCAGCACTGGGGGAGTAAGTAATGAGCAGTTCTTC
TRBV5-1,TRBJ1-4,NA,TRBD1,CASKGTGGNEKLFF,TGCGCCAGCAAGGGGACAGGGGGCAATGAAAAACTGTTTTTT
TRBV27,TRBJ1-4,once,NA,CASTPGIRGGKLFF,TGTGCCAGCACCCCAGGCATCCGGGGGGGAAAACTGTTTTTT
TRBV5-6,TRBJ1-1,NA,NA,CASSLPGIMNTEAFF,TGTGCCAGCAGCCTCCCGGGGATCATGAACACTGAAGCTTTCTTT
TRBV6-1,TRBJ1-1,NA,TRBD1,CASSEDRGNTEAFF,TGTGCCAGCAGTGAAGACAGGGGGAACACTGAAGCTTTCTTT
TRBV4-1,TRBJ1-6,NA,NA,CASSLEGNSYNSPLHF,TGCGCCAGCAGCCTCGAGGGTAATTCCTATAATTCACCCCTCCACTTT
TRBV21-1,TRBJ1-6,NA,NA,CASSRPKGGSPLHF,TGTGCCAGCTCGAGACCCAAAGGTGGCTCACCCCTCCACTTT
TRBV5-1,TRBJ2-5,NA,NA,CASSLRVSETQYF,TGCGCCAGCAGCTTGCGAGTTTCAGAGACCCAGTACTTC
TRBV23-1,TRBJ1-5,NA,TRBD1,CASNRTGPRRNQPQHF,TGCGCCAGCAATAGGACAGGTCCGAGGAGGAATCAGCCCCAGCATTTT
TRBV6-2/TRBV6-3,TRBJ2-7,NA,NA,CASSYSGEQYF,TGTGCCAGCAGTTACTCCGGGGAGCAGTACTTC